This TCR beta chain is from a study of T-cell memory formation after mild COVID-19. General study points: Pre-infection memory already had some responding clones, implying cross-reactive memory joined. Those CD4+ clones that contracted were mainly in CM and EM (CD8+ ones in EMRA).

This clonotype appeared a few times. Its antigen is not identified. The germline gives CDR1 SGHTA, CDR2 FQGNSA. V shed 5 bases and J 6 bases; nucleotides not matched to a gene: 14. The CDR3 is 17 amino acids. Constant-segment primers served in 5'RACE that generated TCR alpha and TCR beta cDNA libraries bearing sample barcodes and UMIs. TCRdb passed the 5' RACE reads through MiXCR, listing each CDR3 protein once. In the table there are around 470,000 distinct CDR3 sequences, roughly 20% of which are singletons. What was sequenced was PBMCs or a T cell subset sorted from them (not recorded which). This chain connects TRBV7-2 to TRBJ2-1, with TRBD2 identical over 9 bases. The clonotype was recovered from an adult woman who had mild COVID-19 (a few samples of this study predate the infection). Cell type and time point are not known. DNA for the CDR3: TGTGCCAGCAGCAGCGAGGGGAATAGCGGGAGCCTCAATGAGCAGTTCTTC. Its translation is CASSSEGNSGSLNEQFF.